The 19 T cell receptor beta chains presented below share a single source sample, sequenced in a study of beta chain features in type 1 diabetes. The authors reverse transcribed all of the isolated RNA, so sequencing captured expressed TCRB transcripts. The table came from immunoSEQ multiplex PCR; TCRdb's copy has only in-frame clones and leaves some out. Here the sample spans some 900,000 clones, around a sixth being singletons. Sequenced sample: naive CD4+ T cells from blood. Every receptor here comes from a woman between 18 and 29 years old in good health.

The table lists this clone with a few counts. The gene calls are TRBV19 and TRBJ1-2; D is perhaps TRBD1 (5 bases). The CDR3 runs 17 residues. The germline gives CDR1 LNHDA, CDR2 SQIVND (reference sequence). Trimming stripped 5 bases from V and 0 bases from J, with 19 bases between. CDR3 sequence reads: CASSPSGGYTSNYGYTF. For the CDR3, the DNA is TGTGCCAGTAGTCCCAGCGGGGGATATACTTCTAACTATGGCTACACCTTC.

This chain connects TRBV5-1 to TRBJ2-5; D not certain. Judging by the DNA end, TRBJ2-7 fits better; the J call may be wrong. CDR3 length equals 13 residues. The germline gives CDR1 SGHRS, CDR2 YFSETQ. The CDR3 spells CASSFRDTSEQYF. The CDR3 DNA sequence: TGCGCCAGCAGCTTTAGAGACACATCCGAGCAGTACTTC.

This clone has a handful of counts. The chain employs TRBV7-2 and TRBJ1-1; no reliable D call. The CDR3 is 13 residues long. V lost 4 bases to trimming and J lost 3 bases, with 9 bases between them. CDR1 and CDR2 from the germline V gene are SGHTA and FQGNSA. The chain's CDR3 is CASSYNSYTEAFF. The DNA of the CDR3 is TGTGCCAGCAGCTACAACAGCTACACTGAAGCTTTCTTT.

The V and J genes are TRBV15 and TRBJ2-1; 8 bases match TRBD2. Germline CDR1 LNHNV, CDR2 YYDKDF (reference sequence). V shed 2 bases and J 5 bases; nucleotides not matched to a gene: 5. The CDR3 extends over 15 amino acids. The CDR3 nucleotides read TGTGCCACCAGCAGAACCGGGACTAGGCACAATGAGCAGTTCTTC. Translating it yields CATSRTGTRHNEQFF.

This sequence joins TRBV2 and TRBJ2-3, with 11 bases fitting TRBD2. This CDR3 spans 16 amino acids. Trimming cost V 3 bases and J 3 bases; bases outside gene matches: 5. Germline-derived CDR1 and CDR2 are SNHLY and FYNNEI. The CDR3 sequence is CASSDSWTSGTDTQYF. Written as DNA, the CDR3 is TGTGCCAGCAGTGATTCATGGACTAGCGGGACAGATACGCAGTATTTT.

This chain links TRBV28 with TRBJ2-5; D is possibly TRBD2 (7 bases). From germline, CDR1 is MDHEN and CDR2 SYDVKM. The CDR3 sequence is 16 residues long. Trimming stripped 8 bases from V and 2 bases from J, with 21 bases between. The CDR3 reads CASANWGGPQQETQYF. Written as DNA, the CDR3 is TGTGCCAGCGCTAACTGGGGGGGGCCCCAACAAGAGACCCAGTACTTC.

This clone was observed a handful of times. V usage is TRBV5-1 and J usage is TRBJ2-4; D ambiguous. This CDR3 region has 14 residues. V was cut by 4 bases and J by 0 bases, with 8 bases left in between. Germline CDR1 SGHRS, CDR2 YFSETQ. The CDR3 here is CASSPRVAKNIQYF. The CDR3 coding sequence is TGCGCCAGCAGCCCACGGGTAGCCAAAAACATTCAGTACTTC.

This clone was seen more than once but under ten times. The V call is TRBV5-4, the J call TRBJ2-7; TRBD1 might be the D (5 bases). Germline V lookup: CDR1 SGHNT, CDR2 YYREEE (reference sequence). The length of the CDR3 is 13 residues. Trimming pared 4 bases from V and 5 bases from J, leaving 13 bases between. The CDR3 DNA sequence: TGTGCCAGCAGCCCCTGGGGCAGGGACGAGCAGTACTTC. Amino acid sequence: CASSPWGRDEQYF.

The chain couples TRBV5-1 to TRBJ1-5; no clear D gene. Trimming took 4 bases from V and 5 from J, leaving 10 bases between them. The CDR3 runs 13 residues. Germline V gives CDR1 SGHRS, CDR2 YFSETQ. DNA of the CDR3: TGCGCCAGCAGCGGTGGGAGGGATCAGCCCCAGCATTTT. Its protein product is CASSGGRDQPQHF.

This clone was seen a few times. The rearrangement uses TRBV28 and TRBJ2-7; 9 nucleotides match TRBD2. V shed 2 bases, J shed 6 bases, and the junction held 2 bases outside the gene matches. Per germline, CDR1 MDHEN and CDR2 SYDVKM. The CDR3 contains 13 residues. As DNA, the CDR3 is TGTGCCAGCAGTTTAGGCGGGAGGGTCGAGCAGTACTTC. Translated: CASSLGGRVEQYF.

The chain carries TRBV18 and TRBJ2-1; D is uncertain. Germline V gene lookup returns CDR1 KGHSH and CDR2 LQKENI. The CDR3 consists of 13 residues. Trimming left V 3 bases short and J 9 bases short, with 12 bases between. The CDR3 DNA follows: TGTGCCAGCTCACCTACTGTGGGTGGTGAGCAGTTCTTC. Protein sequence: CASSPTVGGEQFF.

This CDR3 reads CASTGQINQPQHF. CDR3 nucleotides: TGTGCCAGTACCGGACAGATCAATCAGCCCCAGCATTTT. The rearrangement links TRBV19 to TRBJ1-5, with D maybe TRBD1 (6 bases). The CDR3 extends over 13 amino acids. The V end lost 7 bases, the J end lost 3 bases, and 10 bases lay between the germline ends. From germline, CDR1 is LNHDA and CDR2 SQIVND (reference sequence).

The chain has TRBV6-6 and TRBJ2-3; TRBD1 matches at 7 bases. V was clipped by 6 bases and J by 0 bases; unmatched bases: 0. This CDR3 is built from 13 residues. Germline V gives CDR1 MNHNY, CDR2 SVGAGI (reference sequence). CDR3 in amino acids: CASRDRSTDTQYF. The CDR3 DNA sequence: TGTGCCAGCAGGGACAGGAGCACAGATACGCAGTATTTT.

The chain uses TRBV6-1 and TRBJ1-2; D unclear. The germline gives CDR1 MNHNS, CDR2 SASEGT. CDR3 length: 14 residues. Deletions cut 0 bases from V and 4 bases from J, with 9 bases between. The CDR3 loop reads CASSEAGRVYGYTF. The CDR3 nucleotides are TGTGCCAGCAGTGAAGCGGGGAGAGTCTATGGCTACACCTTC.

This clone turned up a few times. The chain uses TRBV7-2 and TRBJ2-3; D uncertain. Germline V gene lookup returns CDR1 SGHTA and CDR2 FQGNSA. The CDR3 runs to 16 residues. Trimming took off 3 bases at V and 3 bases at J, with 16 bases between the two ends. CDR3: CASSFTSRLRTDTQYF. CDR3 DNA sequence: TGTGCCAGCAGCTTCACCTCTAGGTTACGGACAGATACGCAGTATTTT.

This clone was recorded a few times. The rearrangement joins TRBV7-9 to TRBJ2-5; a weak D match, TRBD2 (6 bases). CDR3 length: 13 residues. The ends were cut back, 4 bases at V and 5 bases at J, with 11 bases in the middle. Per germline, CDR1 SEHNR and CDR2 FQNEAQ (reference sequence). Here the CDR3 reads CASSWGLKETQYF. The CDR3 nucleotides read TGTGCCAGCAGCTGGGGACTTAAGGAGACCCAGTACTTC.

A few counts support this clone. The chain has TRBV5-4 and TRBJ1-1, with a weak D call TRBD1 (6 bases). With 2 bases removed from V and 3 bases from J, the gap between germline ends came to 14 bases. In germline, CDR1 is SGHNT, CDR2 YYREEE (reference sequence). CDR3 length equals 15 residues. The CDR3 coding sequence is TGTGCCAGCAGCTTCCAACAGGGAAGGTACACTGAAGCTTTCTTT. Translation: CASSFQQGRYTEAFF.

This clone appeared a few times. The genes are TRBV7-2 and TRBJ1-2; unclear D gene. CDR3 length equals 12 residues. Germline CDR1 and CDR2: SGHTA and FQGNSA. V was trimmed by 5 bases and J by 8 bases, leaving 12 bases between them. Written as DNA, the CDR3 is TGTGCCAGCAGCGTAGGGAGTGGGGGCTACACCTTC. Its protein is CASSVGSGGYTF. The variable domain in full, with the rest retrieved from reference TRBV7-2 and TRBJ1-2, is GAGVSQSPSNKVTEKGKDVELRCDPISGHTALYWYRQSLGQGLEFLIYFQGNSAPDKSGLPSDRFSAERTGGSVSTLTIQRTQQEDSAVYLCASSVGSGGYTFGSGTRLTVV.

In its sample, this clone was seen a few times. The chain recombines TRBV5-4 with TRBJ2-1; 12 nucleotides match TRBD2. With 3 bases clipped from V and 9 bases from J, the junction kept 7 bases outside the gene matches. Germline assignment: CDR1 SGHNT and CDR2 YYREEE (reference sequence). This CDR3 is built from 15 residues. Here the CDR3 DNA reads TGTGCCAGCAGCTCCCGACTAGCGGGAGACCCTGAGCAGTTCTTC. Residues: CASSSRLAGDPEQFF.